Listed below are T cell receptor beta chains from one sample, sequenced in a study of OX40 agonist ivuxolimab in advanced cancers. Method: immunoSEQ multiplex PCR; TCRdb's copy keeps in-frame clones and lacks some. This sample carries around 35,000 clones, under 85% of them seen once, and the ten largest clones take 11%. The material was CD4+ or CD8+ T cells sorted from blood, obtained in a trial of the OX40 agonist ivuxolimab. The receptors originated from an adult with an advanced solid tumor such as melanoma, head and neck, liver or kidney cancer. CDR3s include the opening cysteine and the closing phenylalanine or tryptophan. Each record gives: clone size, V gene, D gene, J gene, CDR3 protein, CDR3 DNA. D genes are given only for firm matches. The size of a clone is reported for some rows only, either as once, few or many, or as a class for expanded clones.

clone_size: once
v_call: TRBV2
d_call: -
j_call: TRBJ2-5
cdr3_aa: CASSGGPLREQYF
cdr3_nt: TGTGCCAGCAGCGGGGGGCCCTTGAGAGAGCAGTACTTC

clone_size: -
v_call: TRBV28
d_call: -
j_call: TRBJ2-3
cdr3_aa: CASSLSGRGQRGDTQYF
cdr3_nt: TGTGCCAGCAGTTTATCCGGGAGGGGGCAACGGGGAGATACGCAGTATTTT

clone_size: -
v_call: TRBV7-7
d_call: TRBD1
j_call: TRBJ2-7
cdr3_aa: CASSPGQGRYEQYF
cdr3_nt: TGTGCCAGCAGCCCCGGACAGGGCCGCTACGAGCAGTACTTC

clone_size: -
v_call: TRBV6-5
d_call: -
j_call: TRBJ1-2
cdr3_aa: CASSYGGSYTF
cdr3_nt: TGTGCCAGCAGCTATGGGGGTAGCTACACCTTC

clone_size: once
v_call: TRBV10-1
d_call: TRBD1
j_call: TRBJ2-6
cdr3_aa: CASTSGTVSGANVLTF
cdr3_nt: TGCGCCAGCACTTCTGGGACAGTATCTGGGGCCAACGTCCTGACTTTC

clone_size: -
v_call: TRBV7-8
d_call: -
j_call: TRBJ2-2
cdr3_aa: CASSFVHPNTGELFF
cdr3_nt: TGTGCCAGCAGCTTCGTTCACCCGAACACCGGGGAGCTGTTTTTT

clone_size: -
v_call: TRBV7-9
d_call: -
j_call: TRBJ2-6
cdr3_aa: CASSSTGSMGANVLTF
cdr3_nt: TGTGCCAGCAGCTCCACAGGGAGTATGGGGGCCAACGTCCTGACTTTC

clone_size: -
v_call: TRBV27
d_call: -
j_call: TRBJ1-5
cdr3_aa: CASSFSGGNQPQHF
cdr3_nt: TGTGCCAGCAGTTTCTCCGGGGGCAATCAGCCCCAGCATTTT

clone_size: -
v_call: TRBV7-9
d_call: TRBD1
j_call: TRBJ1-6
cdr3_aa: CASSLPTGETFPLHF
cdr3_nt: TGTGCCAGCAGCTTACCGACAGGGGAGACGTTCCCCCTCCACTTT

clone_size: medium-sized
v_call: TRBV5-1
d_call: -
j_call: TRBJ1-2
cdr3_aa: CASRGAAQQERNYGYTF
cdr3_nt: TGCGCCAGCAGGGGAGCCGCGCAACAGGAAAGGAACTATGGCTACACCTTC

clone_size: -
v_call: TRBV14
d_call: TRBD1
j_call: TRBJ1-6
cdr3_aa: CASSTLGQGGSPLHF
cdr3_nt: TGTGCCAGCAGCACACTCGGACAGGGCGGTTCACCCCTCCACTTT

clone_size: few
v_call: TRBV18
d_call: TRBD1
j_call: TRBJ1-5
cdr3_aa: CASSQDRGPNQPQHF
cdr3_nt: TGTGCCAGCTCACAAGACAGGGGACCTAATCAGCCCCAGCATTTT

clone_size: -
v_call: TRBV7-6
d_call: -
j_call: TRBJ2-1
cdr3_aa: CASSPYRESYNEQFF
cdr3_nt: TGTGCCAGCAGCCCCTACAGGGAATCCTACAATGAGCAGTTCTTC

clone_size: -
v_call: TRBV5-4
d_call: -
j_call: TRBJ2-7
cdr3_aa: CASSLWAGFSYEQYF
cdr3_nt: TGTGCCAGCAGCTTGTGGGCAGGGTTCTCCTACGAGCAGTACTTC

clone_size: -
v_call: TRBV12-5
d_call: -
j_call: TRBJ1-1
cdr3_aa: CASGLSQGLAFF
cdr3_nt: TGTGCTAGTGGTTTGTCCCAGGGTTTGGCTTTCTTT

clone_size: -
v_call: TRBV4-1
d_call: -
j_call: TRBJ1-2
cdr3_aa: CASSQEQDNYGYTF
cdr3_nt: TGCGCCAGCAGCCAAGAGCAGGATAACTATGGCTACACCTTC

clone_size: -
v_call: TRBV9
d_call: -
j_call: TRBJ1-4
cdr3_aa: CASSVAYGLGERAEKLFF
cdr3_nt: TGTGCCAGCAGCGTAGCCTACGGACTAGGGGAGAGGGCTGAAAAACTGTTTTTT

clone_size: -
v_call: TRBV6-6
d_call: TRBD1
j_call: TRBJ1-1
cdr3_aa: CASNDRGRRGEAFF
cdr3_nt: TGTGCCAGCAATGACAGGGGCCGGAGGGGTGAAGCTTTCTTT

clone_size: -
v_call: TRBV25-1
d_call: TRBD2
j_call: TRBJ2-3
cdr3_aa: CASGTSGTDTQYF
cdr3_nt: TGTGCCAGCGGGACTAGCGGCACAGATACGCAGTATTTT

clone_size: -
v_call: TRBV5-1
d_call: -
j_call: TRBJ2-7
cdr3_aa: CASSVIEGYEQYF
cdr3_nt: TGCGCCAGCAGTGTGATAGAAGGCTACGAGCAGTACTTC

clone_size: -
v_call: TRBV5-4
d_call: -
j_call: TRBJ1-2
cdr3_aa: CASSLGAGDYGYTF
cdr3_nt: TGTGCCAGCAGCTTGGGGGCAGGGGACTATGGCTACACCTTC

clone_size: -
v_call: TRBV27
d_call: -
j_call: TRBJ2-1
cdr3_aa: CASSLNSYNEQFF
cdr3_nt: TGTGCCAGCAGTTTAAACAGTTACAATGAGCAGTTCTTC

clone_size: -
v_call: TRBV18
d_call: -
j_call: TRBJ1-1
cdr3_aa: CASSQQGAEAFF
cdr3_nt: TGTGCCAGCTCACAGCAGGGCGCTGAAGCTTTCTTT

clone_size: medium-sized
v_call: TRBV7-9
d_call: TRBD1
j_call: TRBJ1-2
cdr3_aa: CASSRDSPYGYTF
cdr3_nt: TGTGCCAGCAGCCGGGACAGCCCTTATGGCTACACCTTC

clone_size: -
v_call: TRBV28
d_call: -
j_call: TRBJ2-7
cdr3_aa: CASSLWNYEQYF
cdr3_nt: TGTGCCAGCAGTTTGTGGAACTACGAGCAGTACTTC

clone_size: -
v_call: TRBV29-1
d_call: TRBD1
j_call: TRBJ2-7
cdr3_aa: CSVDDRAAEQYF
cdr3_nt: TGCAGCGTTGATGACAGGGCAGCCGAGCAGTACTTC

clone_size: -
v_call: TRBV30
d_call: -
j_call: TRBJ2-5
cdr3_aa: CAWSVAETQYF
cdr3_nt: TGTGCCTGGAGTGTAGCAGAGACCCAGTACTTC

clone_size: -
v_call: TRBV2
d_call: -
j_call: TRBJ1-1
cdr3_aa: CASNEGPRNTEAFF
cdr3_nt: TGTGCCAGCAACGAGGGGCCGCGGAACACTGAAGCTTTCTTT

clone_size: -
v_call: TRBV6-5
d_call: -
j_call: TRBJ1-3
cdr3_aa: CASSYGTGAGNTIYF
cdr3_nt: TGTGCCAGCAGTTACGGAACGGGGGCCGGAAACACCATATATTTT

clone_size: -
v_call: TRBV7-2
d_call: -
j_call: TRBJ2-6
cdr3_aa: CASSTEQGNGANVLTF
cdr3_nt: TGTGCCAGCAGCACCGAACAGGGAAATGGGGCCAACGTCCTGACTTTC

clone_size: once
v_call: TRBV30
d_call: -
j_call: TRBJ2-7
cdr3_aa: CAGSGRVVSYEQYF
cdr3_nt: TGTGCTGGATCGGGTCGAGTTGTGTCCTACGAGCAGTACTTC

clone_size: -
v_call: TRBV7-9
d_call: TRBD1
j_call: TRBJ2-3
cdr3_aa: CASSSYRGTNTDTQYF
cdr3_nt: TGTGCCAGCAGCTCCTACAGGGGAACGAACACAGATACGCAGTATTTT

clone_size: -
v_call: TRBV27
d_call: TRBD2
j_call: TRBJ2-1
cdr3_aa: CASTLAGLGNEQFF
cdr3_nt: TGTGCCAGCACCCTAGCGGGGCTGGGTAATGAGCAGTTCTTC

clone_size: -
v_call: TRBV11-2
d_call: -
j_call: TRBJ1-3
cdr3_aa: CASSLPGKGNTIYF
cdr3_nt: TGTGCCAGCAGCTTGCCGGGAAAAGGAAACACCATATATTTT

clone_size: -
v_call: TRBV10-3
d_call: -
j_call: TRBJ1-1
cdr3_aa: CAITKSRDTEAFF
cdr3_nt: TGTGCCATCACCAAGTCAAGGGACACTGAAGCTTTCTTT

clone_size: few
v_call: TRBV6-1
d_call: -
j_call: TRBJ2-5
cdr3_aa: CATLLTGWGETQYF
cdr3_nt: TGTGCCACCCTGTTGACAGGATGGGGAGAGACCCAGTACTTC

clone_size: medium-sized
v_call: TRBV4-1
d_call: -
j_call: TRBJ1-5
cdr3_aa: CASSQVRQVNQPQHF
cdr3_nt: TGCGCCAGCAGCCAGGTTAGACAGGTCAATCAGCCCCAGCATTTT

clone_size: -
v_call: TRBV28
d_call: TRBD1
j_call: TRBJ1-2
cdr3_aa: CASRKSGQANYGYTF
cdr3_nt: TGTGCCAGCAGGAAATCGGGACAGGCTAACTATGGCTACACCTTC

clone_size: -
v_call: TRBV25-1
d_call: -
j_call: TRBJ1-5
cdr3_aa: CASSESMGFQPQHF
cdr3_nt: TGTGCCAGCAGTGAATCGATGGGGTTCCAGCCCCAGCATTTT

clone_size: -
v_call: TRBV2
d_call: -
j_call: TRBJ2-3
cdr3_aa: CASSEFRAYTDTQYF
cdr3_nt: TGTGCCAGCAGTGAGTTTAGGGCCTACACAGATACGCAGTATTTT

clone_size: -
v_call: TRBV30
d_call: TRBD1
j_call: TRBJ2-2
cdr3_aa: CAWSLTGTGYSGELFF
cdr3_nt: TGTGCCTGGAGCCTAACCGGGACAGGGTATTCGGGGGAGCTGTTTTTT

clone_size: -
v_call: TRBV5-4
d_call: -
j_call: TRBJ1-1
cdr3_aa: CASSLIGFPNTEAFF
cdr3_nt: TGTGCCAGCAGCTTGATCGGGTTCCCCAACACTGAAGCTTTCTTT

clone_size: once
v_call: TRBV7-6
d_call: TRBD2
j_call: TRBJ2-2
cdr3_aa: CASSGWGGTGELFF
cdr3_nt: TGTGCCAGCAGCGGATGGGGGGGCACCGGGGAGCTGTTTTTT

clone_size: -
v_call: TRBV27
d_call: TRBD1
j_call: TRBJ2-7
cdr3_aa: CASSFKQGLEQYF
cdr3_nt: TGTGCCAGCAGTTTTAAACAGGGGCTCGAGCAGTACTTC

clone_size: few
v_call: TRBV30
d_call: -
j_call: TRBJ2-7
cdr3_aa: CAWTDYQHGPPEQYF
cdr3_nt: TGTGCCTGGACGGACTACCAACATGGGCCTCCAGAGCAGTACTTC

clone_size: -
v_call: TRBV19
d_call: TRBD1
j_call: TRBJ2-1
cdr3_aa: CASTGGQFLNEQFF
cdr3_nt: TGTGCCAGTACAGGGGGACAGTTTCTCAATGAGCAGTTCTTC

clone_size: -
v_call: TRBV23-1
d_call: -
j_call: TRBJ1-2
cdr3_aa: CASSQSTDGYTF
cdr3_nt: TGCGCCAGCAGTCAATCTACAGATGGCTACACCTTC

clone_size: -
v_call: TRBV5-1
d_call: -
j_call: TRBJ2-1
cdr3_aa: CASSPPPAYNEQFF
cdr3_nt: TGCGCCAGCAGCCCGCCCCCGGCATACAATGAGCAGTTCTTC

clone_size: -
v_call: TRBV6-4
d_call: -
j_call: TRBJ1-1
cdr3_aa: CASSSKGKGTEAFF
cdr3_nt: TGTGCCAGCAGTTCTAAGGGAAAAGGCACTGAAGCTTTCTTT

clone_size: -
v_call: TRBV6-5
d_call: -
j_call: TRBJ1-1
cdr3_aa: CASSYDRLNTEAFF
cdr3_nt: TGTGCCAGCAGTTACGACAGATTGAACACTGAAGCTTTCTTT

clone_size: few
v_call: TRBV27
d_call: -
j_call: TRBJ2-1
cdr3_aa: CASTPFWGDHEQFF
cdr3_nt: TGTGCCAGCACCCCCTTCTGGGGGGATCATGAGCAGTTCTTC

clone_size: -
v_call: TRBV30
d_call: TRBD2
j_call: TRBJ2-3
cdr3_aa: CAWSLGLAASTDTQYF
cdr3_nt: TGTGCCTGGAGCTTGGGACTAGCGGCGAGCACAGATACGCAGTATTTT

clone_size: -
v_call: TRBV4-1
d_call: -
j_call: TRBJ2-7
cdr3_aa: CASSQVGGYEQYF
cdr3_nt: TGCGCCAGCAGCCAAGTTGGAGGGTACGAGCAGTACTTC

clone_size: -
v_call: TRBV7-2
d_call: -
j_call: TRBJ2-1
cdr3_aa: CASSLGKGEQFF
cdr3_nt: TGTGCCAGCAGCTTAGGGAAGGGGGAGCAGTTCTTC

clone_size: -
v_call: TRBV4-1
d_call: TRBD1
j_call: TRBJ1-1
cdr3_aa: CASSQVGQGMAEAFF
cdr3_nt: TGCGCCAGCAGCCAAGTGGGACAGGGTATGGCTGAAGCTTTCTTT

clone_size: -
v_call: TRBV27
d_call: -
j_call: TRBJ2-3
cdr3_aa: CASSLVGGSTQYF
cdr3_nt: TGTGCCAGCAGTTTAGTGGGGGGCAGTACGCAGTATTTT

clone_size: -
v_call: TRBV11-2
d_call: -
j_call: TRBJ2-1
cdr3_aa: CASSSALHQGQQFF
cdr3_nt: TGTGCCAGCAGCTCGGCCCTTCATCAGGGTCAGCAGTTCTTC

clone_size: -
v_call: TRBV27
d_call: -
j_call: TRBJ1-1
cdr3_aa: CASSFAAGYTEAFF
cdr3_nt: TGTGCCAGCAGTTTCGCGGCAGGGTACACTGAAGCTTTCTTT